The 10 T cell receptor beta chains below come from one sample, sequenced in a study of neurological immune-mediated disorders. TCRdb independently ran MiXCR on the 5' RACE reads; one entry per CDR3 protein. In the table there are roughly 28,000 distinct CDR3 sequences, around 10% of which are singletons. The specimen sequenced was PBMCs. Every receptor here comes from a man aged 60 to 75 in good health.

This clonotype has ten or more counts. J is TRBJ2-5 and V is TRBV28, with D possibly called TRBD1 or TRBD2 (6 bases each). The V and J ends lost 2 bases and 2 bases respectively, with 9 bases between them. Germline V gene lookup returns CDR1 MDHEN and CDR2 SYDVKM. The CDR3 runs 14 residues. The CDR3 sequence is CASSLGGPQETQYF. CDR3 coding DNA: TGTGCCAGCAGTTTAGGGGGGCCTCAAGAGACCCAGTACTTC. Filled out from reference TRBV28 and TRBJ2-5, the complete variable domain reads DVKVTQSSRYLVKRTGEKVFLECVQDMDHENMFWYRQDPGLGLRLIYFSYDVKMKEKGDIPEGYSVSREKKERFSLILESASTNQTSMYLCASSLGGPQETQYFGPGTRLLVL.

This clonotype was found many times. The CDR3 loop is CSALVGEGSPLHF. As DNA, the CDR3 is TGCAGTGCTCTCGTTGGCGAGGGTTCACCCCTCCACTTT. The gene calls are TRBV20-1 and TRBJ1-6, with unresolved D. V dropped 5 bases and J dropped 9 bases, with 14 bases sitting between them. CDR3 length: 13 amino acids. The germline V gene encodes CDR1 DFQATT and CDR2 SNEGSKA (reference sequence).

Many counts were recorded for this clonotype. The chain carries TRBV7-2 and TRBJ2-3, with TRBD2 identical over 8 bases. Germline CDR1 SGHTA, CDR2 FQGNSA. The ends lost 0 bases at V and 1 base at J; junction bases unmatched: 6. This CDR3 has 17 residues. The CDR3 nucleotides are TGTGCCAGCAGCTTAGCCGGGACTAGATCTGGCACAGATACGCAGTATTTT. Amino acid sequence: CASSLAGTRSGTDTQYF.

This clonotype came up many times. This chain connects TRBV3-1 to TRBJ2-7; no clear D. V was shortened by 4 bases and J by 4 bases, with 8 bases between the two germline ends. In germline, CDR1 is LGHDT, CDR2 YNNKEL (reference sequence). The CDR3 covers 12 residues. CDR3 loop: CASSPRLYEQYF. In DNA, the CDR3 is TGTGCCAGCAGCCCCCGACTGTACGAGCAGTACTTC.

This clonotype was detected ten times or more. The V call is TRBV25-1, the J call TRBJ2-1; tentative D call: TRBD1 (6 bases). The CDR3 covers 12 residues. Germline V gene sequence: CDR1 MGHDK, CDR2 SYGVNS. V lost 5 bases and J lost 15, with 17 bases in between. The CDR3 sequence is CASSKQGFSRFF. CDR3 sequence (DNA): TGTGCCAGCAGTAAGCAGGGGTTCTCCCGGTTCTTC. Drawing the rest from reference TRBV25-1 and TRBJ2-1, the complete variable domain is EADIYQTPRYLVIGTGKKITLECSQTMGHDKMYWYQQDPGMELHLIHYSYGVNSTEKGDLSSESTVSRIRTEHFPLTLESARPSHTSQYLCASSKQGFSRFFGPGTRLTVL.

This clonotype was observed many times. The chain carries TRBV28 and TRBJ2-2; 7 bases align to TRBD1. The CDR3 extends over 14 amino acids. Germline assignment: CDR1 MDHEN and CDR2 SYDVKM. The trim removed 10 bases at V and 6 bases at J, leaving 11 bases unmatched. For the CDR3, the DNA is TGTGCCACGTACCTACAGGGGTCGGCCGGGGAGCTGTTTTTT. It yields the protein CATYLQGSAGELFF.

This clonotype was found many times. The chain employs TRBV7-6 and TRBJ2-7, with D unresolved. Trimming cost V 0 bases and J 6 bases, with 9 bases left between them. The CDR3 length is 13 residues. Germline values: CDR1 SGHVS, CDR2 FNYEAQ. CDR3 in amino acids: CASSLAPAAEQYF. CDR3 DNA: TGTGCCAGCAGCTTAGCGCCCGCAGCCGAGCAGTACTTC.

This clonotype was detected ten times or more. This chain connects TRBV7-9 to TRBJ1-1; the D gene is possibly TRBD1 (6 bases). This CDR3 has 14 residues. V was trimmed by 5 bases and J by 8 bases, leaving 18 bases between them. Germline values: CDR1 SEHNR, CDR2 FQNEAQ (reference sequence). This CDR3 reads CASSLLGAGEEAFF. CDR3 in DNA: TGTGCCAGCAGCCTCTTGGGGGCAGGGGAAGAAGCTTTCTTT.

The chain couples TRBV7-2 to TRBJ2-3, with D possibly being TRBD2 (7 bases). CDR1 SGHTA and CDR2 FQGNSA come from the germline V gene. This CDR3 spans 15 amino acids. V lost 0 bases and J 4 bases, leaving 11 bases between the germline ends. Here the CDR3 reads CASSLAGGHADTQYF. CDR3 in DNA: TGTGCCAGCAGCTTAGCCGGGGGGCACGCAGATACGCAGTATTTT.

The chain couples TRBV15 to TRBJ2-1; the D gene is possibly TRBD2 (7 bases). V lost 0 bases, J lost 9 bases, and 15 bases lay in between. The CDR3 sequence is 15 residues long. The germline V gene encodes CDR1 LNHNV and CDR2 YYDKDF (reference sequence). As DNA, the CDR3 is TGTGCCACCAGCAGAGAATGGGGGGGGGGGCTTGAGCAGTTCTTC. It encodes CATSREWGGGLEQFF.